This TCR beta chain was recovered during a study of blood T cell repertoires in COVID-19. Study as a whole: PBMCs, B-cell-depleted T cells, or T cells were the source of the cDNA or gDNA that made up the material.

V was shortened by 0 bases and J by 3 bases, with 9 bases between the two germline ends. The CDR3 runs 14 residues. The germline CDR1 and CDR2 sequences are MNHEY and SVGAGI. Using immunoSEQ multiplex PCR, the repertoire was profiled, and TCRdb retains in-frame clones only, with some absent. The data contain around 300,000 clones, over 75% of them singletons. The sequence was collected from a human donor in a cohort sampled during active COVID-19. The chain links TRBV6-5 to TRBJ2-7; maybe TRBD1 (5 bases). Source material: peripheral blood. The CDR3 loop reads CASSYSGLRYEQYF. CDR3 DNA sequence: TGTGCCAGCAGTTACTCGGGGCTGCGCTACGAGCAGTACTTC.